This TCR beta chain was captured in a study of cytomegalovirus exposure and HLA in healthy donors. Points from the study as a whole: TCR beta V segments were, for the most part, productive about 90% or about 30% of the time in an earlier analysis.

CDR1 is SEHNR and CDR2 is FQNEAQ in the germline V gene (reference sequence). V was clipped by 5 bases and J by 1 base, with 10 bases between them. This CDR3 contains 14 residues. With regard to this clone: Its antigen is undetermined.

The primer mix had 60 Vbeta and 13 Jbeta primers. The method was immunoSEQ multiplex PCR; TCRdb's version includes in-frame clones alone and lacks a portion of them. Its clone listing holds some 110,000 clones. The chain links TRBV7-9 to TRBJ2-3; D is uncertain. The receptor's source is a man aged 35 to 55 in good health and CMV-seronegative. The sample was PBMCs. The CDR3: CASSDPTGTDTQYF. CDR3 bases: TGTGCCAGCAGCGATCCTACCGGCACAGATACGCAGTATTTT.